Listed here is a single T cell receptor (beta chain). TCRdb's copy holds only in-frame clones and misses some; the assay was immunoSEQ multiplex PCR. The sample lists 220,000 or so clones, 85% occurring once. These data are taken from a study of blood T cell repertoires in COVID-19. J was trimmed by 0 bases and V by 6 bases; bases with no gene match: 0. The length of the CDR3 is 13 residues. The germline CDR1 and CDR2 sequences are LNHNV and YYDKDF (reference sequence). The rearrangement uses TRBV15 and TRBJ1-1; 8 nucleotides agree with TRBD1. This TCR was recovered from a man in his forties or fifties who had recovered from COVID-19. The source material was peripheral blood. The CDR3 here is CATRGQVNTEAFF. CDR3 nucleotides: TGTGCCACCAGGGGACAGGTGAACACTGAAGCTTTCTTT. Drawing the rest from reference TRBV15 and TRBJ1-1, the complete variable domain is DAMVIQNPRYQVTQFGKPVTLSCSQTLNHNVMYWYQQKSSQAPKLLFHYYDKDFNNEADTPDNFQSRRPNTSFCFLDIRSPGLGDTAMYLCATRGQVNTEAFFGQGTRLTVV.